Detailed here is one T cell receptor (beta chain). This entry belongs to a study of blood T cell repertoires in COVID-19. Turning to the study itself: COVID-19 samples, acute and convalescent, were from the United States, Italy and Spain. Sources were T cells, B-cell-depleted T cells, or PBMCs; the material itself was cDNA or gDNA.

Trimming stripped 6 bases from V and 5 bases from J, with 20 bases between. CDR1 SNHLY and CDR2 FYNNEI come from the germline V gene. The CDR3 consists of 16 residues. Per the authors' pipeline: Estimation of nucleated cell counts was performed using reference gene primer amplification. This table comes from immunoSEQ multiplex PCR, and its TCRdb copy is limited to in-frame clones, with some not included. The V and J calls and clone size are taken from that table; D and trimming were inferred from the DNA. The table includes roughly 160,000 clones, approximately 88% detected once. The V and J genes are TRBV2 and TRBJ1-5, with a tentative D call TRBD1 (6 bases). This sequence was found in an older woman with acute or convalescent COVID-19. The specimen sequenced was peripheral blood. The CDR3 DNA reads TGTGCCAGCAGCGTGACAGGCGCCTCCGGGGATCAGCCCCAGCATTTT. It is translated as CASSVTGASGDQPQHF.